This TCR beta chain derives from a study of shared clonotypes between healthy human individuals. Whole-study results and caveats: The rarefaction results pointed to incomplete sorted-subset sequencing despite large depth. Among a handful of donors, roughly 5.4% of naive CD4 clonotypes were found in common.

Of note for this clone: Its antigen is not identified.

The V gene's germline CDR1 is MGHDK and CDR2 SYGVNS. Between the trimmed V and J ends, which lost 3 bases and 2 bases, there was a span of 8 bases. The CDR3 runs 13 residues. Clones were sequenced by immunoSEQ multiplex PCR, and TCRdb holds only the in-frame ones, with some missing. The table has some 800,000 clones, 92% seen once. It was CD45RO-negative cells, positively selected for CCR7, that made up naive CD8 cells, with terminally differentiated effector memory CD45RA+ cells excluded. The chain carries TRBV25-1 and TRBJ2-7, with D tentatively TRBD1 or TRBD2 (5 bases each). The source is a young man in good health. Sequenced: naive CD8+ T cells sorted from blood. The CDR3 here is CASSDGAAYEQYF. In DNA form, the CDR3 reads TGTGCCAGCAGTGACGGGGCAGCCTACGAGCAGTACTTC.